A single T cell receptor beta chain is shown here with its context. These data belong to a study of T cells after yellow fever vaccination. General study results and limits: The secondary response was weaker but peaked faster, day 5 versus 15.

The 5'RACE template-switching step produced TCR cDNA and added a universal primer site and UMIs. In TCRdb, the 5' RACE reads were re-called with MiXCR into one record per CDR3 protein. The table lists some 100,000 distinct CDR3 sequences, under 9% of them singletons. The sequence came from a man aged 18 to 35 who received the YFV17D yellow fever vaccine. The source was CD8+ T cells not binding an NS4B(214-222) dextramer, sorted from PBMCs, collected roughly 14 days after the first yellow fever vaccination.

The CDR3 DNA reads as TGCGCCAGCAGCCAAACAGACACAACCAACTATAATTCACCCCTCCACTTT. Translating gives CASSQTDTTNYNSPLHF. This chain joins TRBV4-1 and TRBJ1-6; D gene ambiguous. Germline loops: CDR1 MGHRA, CDR2 YSYEKL. Trimming took 2 bases from V and 3 from J, leaving 14 bases between them. The CDR3 length is 17 residues.